Shown below are 16 T cell receptor beta chains from a single sample sequenced in a study of read filtering for tumor transcriptome and immune sequencing. From roughly 400 ng of RNA, a library with molecular barcoded alpha/delta and beta/gamma adaptors was made. One entry per CDR3 protein, called by TCRdb with MiXCR from the reads. Here the sample spans 60,000 or so distinct CDR3 sequences, 15% to 20% being singletons. The sample was a population of CD138-negative cells sorted from bone marrow. The receptor source for this set is a donor at least 40 years old with multiple myeloma.

This clonotype was counted ten times or more. CDR3 sequence: CASSLAGNQPQHF. The DNA of the CDR3 is TGCGCCAGCAGCTTGGCAGGGAACCAGCCCCAGCATTTT. The rearrangement links TRBV5-1 to TRBJ1-5; a possible D gene is TRBD1 (5 bases). Germline V gives CDR1 SGHRS, CDR2 YFSETQ. The CDR3 runs to 13 residues. Trimming left V 0 bases short and J 7 bases short, with 8 bases between.

This clonotype was detected only a few times. The rearrangement joins TRBV29-1 to TRBJ2-3, with D perhaps being TRBD1 or TRBD2 (5 bases each). The CDR3 contains 15 residues. Per germline, CDR1 SQVTM and CDR2 ANQGSEA. The germline V and J ends were trimmed by 1 base and 0 bases, with 11 bases remaining between them. The CDR3 coding sequence is TGCAGCGTTGAAGGAGGGGACGCCAGCACAGATACGCAGTATTTT. Translated, it gives CSVEGGDASTDTQYF.

V is TRBV10-3 and J is TRBJ2-3, with 7 bases aligning to TRBD2. CDR3 length equals 15 residues. V shed 6 bases and J 2 bases; nucleotides not matched to a gene: 8. The germline CDR1 and CDR2 sequences are ENHRY and SYGVKD. The CDR3 region is CAIRWGGGATDTQYF. The CDR3 nucleotides are TGTGCCATCAGGTGGGGCGGGGGAGCCACAGATACGCAGTATTTT.

This clonotype was observed at least ten times. CDR3 protein: CAWSAGGETQYF. The CDR3 bases are TGTGCCTGGAGCGCCGGGGGGGAGACCCAGTACTTC. This rearrangement joins TRBV30 to TRBJ2-5, with 7 bases identical to TRBD2. Germline V lookup: CDR1 GTSNPN, CDR2 SVGIG (reference sequence). The CDR3 sequence is 12 residues long. V shed 3 bases, J shed 5 bases, and the junction held 3 bases outside the gene matches.

In its sample, this clonotype was seen a few times. CDR3 DNA sequence: TGTGCCAGCAGCCCACTTCGGGGACAGAACAATCAGCCCCAGCATTTT. Translated: CASSPLRGQNNQPQHF. The genes are TRBV28 and TRBJ1-5; 7 bases are shared with TRBD1. V lost 6 bases, J lost 3 bases, and 11 bases stayed unmatched. CDR1 and CDR2 from the germline V gene are MDHEN and SYDVKM. The CDR3 length is 16 residues. Full variable domain (missing parts from reference TRBV28 and TRBJ1-5): DVKVTQSSRYLVKRTGEKVFLECVQDMDHENMFWYRQDPGLGLRLIYFSYDVKMKEKGDIPEGYSVSREKKERFSLILESASTNQTSMYLCASSPLRGQNNQPQHFGDGTRLSIL.

This clonotype has a handful of counts. This chain links TRBV20-1 with TRBJ2-5; the D is unclear. The V end lost 3 bases, the J end lost 0 bases, and 17 bases lay between the germline ends. CDR3 length: 16 amino acids. Germline-derived CDR1 and CDR2 are DFQATT and SNEGSKA (reference sequence). The CDR3 loop is CSASTVSPEYQETQYF. CDR3 DNA: TGCAGTGCTAGTACCGTTTCCCCTGAGTACCAAGAGACCCAGTACTTC.

This clonotype has at least ten counts. V gene TRBV3-1 combines with J gene TRBJ1-1; D not certain. Germline V gene lookup returns CDR1 LGHDT and CDR2 YNNKEL (reference sequence). CDR3 length equals 13 residues. Trimming removed 3 bases at V and 1 base at J, with 6 bases between. CDR3 sequence reads: CASSQKTNTEAFF. The CDR3 DNA follows: TGTGCCAGCAGCCAGAAAACGAACACTGAAGCTTTCTTT.

This clonotype was counted between two and nine times. V usage is TRBV5-1 and J usage is TRBJ2-3; D is perhaps TRBD1 (6 bases). The CDR3 has 12 residues. From germline, CDR1 is SGHRS and CDR2 YFSETQ. V lost 5 bases to trimming and J lost 5 bases, with 9 bases between them. The CDR3 region has the DNA TGCGCCAGCAGGCAGGGGATAGATACGCAGTATTTT. This gives the protein CASRQGIDTQYF.

In this sample, this clonotype turned up many times. The chain carries TRBV6-1 and TRBJ2-4; D remains unclear. The CDR3 covers 14 residues. CDR1 and CDR2 (germline): MNHNS, SASEGT. Deletions cut 4 bases from V and 5 bases from J, with 12 bases between. For the CDR3, the DNA is TGTGCCAGCAGTGGCTCCCGGGCCCAAAACATTCAGTACTTC. This sequence encodes CASSGSRAQNIQYF.

The chain recombines TRBV2 with TRBJ2-2; 7 positions match TRBD1. Per germline, CDR1 SNHLY and CDR2 FYNNEI. The CDR3 consists of 16 residues. The V and J ends lost 7 bases and 4 bases, in that order; junction bases with no gene match: 12. DNA for the CDR3: TGTGCCAGCACCCCCGAGGGGGCGCGCACCACCGGGGAGCTGTTTTTT. The encoded protein is CASTPEGARTTGELFF.

The table lists this clonotype with many counts. The chain has TRBV29-1 and TRBJ2-5; 8 bases line up with TRBD2. Germline CDR1 is SQVTM and CDR2 is ANQGSEA. V was pared by 6 bases and J by 5 bases, with 8 bases of the junction left unmatched. This CDR3 has 13 residues. CDR3 residues: CSVSGRVGETQYF. CDR3 sequence (DNA): TGCAGCGTGAGCGGGAGAGTGGGGGAGACCCAGTACTTC.

The table lists this clonotype with many counts. The chain joins TRBV19 to TRBJ1-6; weak D call: TRBD1 (5 bases). V was trimmed by 2 bases and J by 8 bases, leaving 16 bases between them. The CDR3 loop spans 16 amino acids. Germline CDR1 LNHDA, CDR2 SQIVND (reference sequence). This CDR3 reads CASSIRPRDGDSPLHF. The CDR3 region has the DNA TGTGCCAGTAGTATAAGACCCCGGGACGGCGATTCACCCCTCCACTTT. The full variable domain, its missing parts supplied by reference TRBV19 and TRBJ1-6, is DGGITQSPKYLFRKEGQNVTLSCEQNLNHDAMYWYRQDPGQGLRLIYYSQIVNDFQKGDIAEGYSVSREKKESFPLTVTSAQKNPTAFYLCASSIRPRDGDSPLHFGNGTRLTVT.

This clonotype was seen at least ten times. The chain's CDR3 is CASSERGSGIGAFF. As DNA, the CDR3 is TGTGCCAGCAGTGAACGGGGGTCAGGGATCGGGGCTTTCTTT. The rearrangement links TRBV2 to TRBJ1-1, with a possible D match to TRBD1 (5 bases). Germline CDR1 SNHLY, CDR2 FYNNEI. CDR3 length equals 14 residues. Trimming took 2 bases from V and 11 from J, leaving 18 bases between them.

This clonotype was found many times. V usage is TRBV30 and J usage is TRBJ1-1; D is possibly TRBD1 (5 bases). Germline-derived CDR1 and CDR2 are GTSNPN and SVGIG (reference sequence). Trimming took off 3 bases at V and 6 bases at J, with 11 bases between the two ends. CDR3 size: 12 residues. The CDR3 DNA is TGTGCCTGGAGCCGGGACCTCCCTGAAGCTTTCTTT. Translated, it gives CAWSRDLPEAFF. Complete variable domain (other parts from reference TRBV30 and TRBJ1-1): SQTIHQWPATLVQPVGSPLSLECTVEGTSNPNLYWYRQAAGRGLQLLFYSVGIGQISSEVPQNLSASRPQDRQFILSSKKLLLSDSGFYLCAWSRDLPEAFFGQGTRLTVV.

In the case of this clonotype: A much more abundant neighbour one base away suggests this may be a read error. This chain uses TRBV7-6 with TRBJ2-7; D is tentatively TRBD1 or TRBD2 (5 bases each). Germline CDR1 SGHVS, CDR2 FNYEAQ. Trimming stripped 4 bases from V and 2 bases from J, with 15 bases between. The CDR3 is 15 residues long. The CDR3 loop reads CASSSSGGLTYEQYF. In DNA form, the CDR3 reads TGTGCCAGCAGCTCCTCTGGGGGTCTTACCTACGAGCAGTACTTC.

The chain uses TRBV2 and TRBJ1-5; TRBD1 might be the D (5 bases). The CDR3 length is 13 residues. Germline CDR1 reads SNHLY; CDR2 reads FYNNEI. Deletions cut 8 bases from V and 7 bases from J, with 15 bases between. The CDR3 here is CASGPGLWQPQHF. The CDR3 DNA is TGTGCCAGCGGTCCAGGGCTTTGGCAGCCCCAGCATTTT.